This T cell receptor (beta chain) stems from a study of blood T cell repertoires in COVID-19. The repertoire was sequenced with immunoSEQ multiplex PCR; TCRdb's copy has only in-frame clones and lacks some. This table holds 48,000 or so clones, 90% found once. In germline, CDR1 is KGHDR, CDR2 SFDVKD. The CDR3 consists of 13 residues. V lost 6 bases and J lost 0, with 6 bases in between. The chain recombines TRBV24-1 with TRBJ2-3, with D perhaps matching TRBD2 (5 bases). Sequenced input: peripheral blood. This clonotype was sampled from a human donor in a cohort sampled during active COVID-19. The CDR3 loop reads CATSWRSTDTQYF. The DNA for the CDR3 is TGTGCCACCAGTTGGAGGAGCACAGATACGCAGTATTTT.